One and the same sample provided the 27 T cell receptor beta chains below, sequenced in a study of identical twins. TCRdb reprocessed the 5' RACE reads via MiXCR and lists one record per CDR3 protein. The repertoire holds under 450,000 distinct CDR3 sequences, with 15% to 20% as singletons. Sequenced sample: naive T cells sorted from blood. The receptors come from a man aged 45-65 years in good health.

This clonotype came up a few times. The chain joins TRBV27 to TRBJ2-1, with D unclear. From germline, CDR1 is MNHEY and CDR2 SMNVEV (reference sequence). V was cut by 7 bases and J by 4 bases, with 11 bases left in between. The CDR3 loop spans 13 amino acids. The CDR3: CASKQVGYNEQFF. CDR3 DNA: TGTGCCAGCAAACAAGTCGGTTACAATGAGCAGTTCTTC.

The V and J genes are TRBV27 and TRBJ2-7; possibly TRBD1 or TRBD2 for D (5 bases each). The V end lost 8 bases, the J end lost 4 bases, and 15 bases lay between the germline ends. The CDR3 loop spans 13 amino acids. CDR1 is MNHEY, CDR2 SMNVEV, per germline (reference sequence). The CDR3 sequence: CASGLIEGYEQYF. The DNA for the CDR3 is TGTGCCAGCGGATTAATTGAGGGGTACGAGCAGTACTTC.

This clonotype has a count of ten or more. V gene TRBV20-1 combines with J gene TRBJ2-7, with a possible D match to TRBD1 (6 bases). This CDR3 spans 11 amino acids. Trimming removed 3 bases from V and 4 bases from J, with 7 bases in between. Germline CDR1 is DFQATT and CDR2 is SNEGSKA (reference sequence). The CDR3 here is CSASGQYEQYF. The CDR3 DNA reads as TGCAGTGCTAGCGGACAGTACGAGCAGTACTTC.

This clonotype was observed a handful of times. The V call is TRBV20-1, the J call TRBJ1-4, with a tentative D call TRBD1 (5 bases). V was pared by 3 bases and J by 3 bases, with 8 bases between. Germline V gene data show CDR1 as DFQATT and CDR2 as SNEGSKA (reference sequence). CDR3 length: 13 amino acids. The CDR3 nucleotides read TGCAGTGCTAGGGGACCGTCTAATGAAAAACTGTTTTTT. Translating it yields CSARGPSNEKLFF.

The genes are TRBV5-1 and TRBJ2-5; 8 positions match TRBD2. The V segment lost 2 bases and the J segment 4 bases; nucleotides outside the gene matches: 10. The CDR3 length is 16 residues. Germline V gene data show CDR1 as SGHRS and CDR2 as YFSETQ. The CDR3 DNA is TGCGCCAGCAGCTTATACCGCGGGGGGCAGGGAGAGACCCAGTACTTC. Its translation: CASSLYRGGQGETQYF.

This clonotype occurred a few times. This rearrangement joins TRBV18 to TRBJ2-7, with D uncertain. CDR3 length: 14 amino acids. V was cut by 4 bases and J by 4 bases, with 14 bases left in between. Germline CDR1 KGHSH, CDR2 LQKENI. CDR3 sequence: CASSQRSSVYEQYF. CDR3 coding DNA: TGTGCCAGCTCACAAAGGAGTTCCGTTTACGAGCAGTACTTC.

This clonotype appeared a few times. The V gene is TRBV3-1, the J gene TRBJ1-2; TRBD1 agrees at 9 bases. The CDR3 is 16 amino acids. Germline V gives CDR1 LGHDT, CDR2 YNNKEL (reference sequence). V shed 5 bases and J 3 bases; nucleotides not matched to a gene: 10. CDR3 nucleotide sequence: TGTGCCAGCAGCTCCCTCCCGGGACAGGGAGACTATGGCTACACCTTC. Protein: CASSSLPGQGDYGYTF. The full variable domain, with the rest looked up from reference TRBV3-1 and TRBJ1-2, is DTAVSQTPKYLVTQMGNDKSIKCEQNLGHDTMYWYKQDSKKFLKIMFSYNNKELIINETVPNRFSPKSPDKAHLNLHINSLELGDSAVYFCASSSLPGQGDYGYTFGSGTRLTVV.

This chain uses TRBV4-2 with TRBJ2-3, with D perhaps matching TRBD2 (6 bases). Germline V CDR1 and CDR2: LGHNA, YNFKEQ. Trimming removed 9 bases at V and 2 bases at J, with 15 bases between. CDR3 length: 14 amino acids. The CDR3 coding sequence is TGTGCCAGTAAAGAGCGGGCCTCCACAGATACGCAGTATTTT. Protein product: CASKERASTDTQYF.

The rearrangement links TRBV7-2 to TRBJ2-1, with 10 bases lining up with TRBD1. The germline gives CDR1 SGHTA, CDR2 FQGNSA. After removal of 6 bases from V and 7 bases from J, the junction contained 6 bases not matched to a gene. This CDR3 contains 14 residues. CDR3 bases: TGTGCCAGCAGAGGGGACAGGGGAAGAAATGAGCAGTTCTTC. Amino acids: CASRGDRGRNEQFF.

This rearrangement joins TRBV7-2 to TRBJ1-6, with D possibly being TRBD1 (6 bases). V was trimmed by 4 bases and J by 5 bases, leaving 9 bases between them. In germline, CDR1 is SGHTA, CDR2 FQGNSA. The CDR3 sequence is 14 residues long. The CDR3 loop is CASSSGANNSPLHF. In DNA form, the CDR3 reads TGTGCCAGCAGCTCAGGGGCAAATAATTCACCCCTCCACTTT.

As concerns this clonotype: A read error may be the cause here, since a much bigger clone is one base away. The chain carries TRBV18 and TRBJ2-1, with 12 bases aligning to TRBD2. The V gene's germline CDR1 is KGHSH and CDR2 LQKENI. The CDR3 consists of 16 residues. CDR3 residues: CASSSASGRARGEQLF. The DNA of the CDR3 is TGTGCCAGCTCATCGGCTAGCGGGAGGGCCAGGGGTGAGCAGCTCTTC.

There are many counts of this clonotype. DNA of the CDR3: TGTGCCAGTAGCAAAACAGCGAACACTGAAGCTTTCTTT. The encoded protein is CASSKTANTEAFF. The chain joins TRBV19 to TRBJ1-1; D is unclear. CDR3 length: 13 amino acids. Germline V gene lookup returns CDR1 LNHDA and CDR2 SQIVND (reference sequence). Trimming took 6 bases from V and 1 from J, leaving 9 bases between them.

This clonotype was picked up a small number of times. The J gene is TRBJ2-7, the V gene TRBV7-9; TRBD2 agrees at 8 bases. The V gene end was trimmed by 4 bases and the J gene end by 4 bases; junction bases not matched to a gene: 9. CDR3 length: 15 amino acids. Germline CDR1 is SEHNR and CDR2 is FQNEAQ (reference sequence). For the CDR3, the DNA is TGTGCCAGCAGCTCCGCGGGGGGAATGGTTTACGAGCAGTACTTC. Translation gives CASSSAGGMVYEQYF.

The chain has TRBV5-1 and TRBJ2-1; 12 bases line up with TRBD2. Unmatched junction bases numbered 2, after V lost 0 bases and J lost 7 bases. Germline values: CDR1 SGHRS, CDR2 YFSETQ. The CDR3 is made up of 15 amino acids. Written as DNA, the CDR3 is TGCGCCAGCAGCTTGGGAGGGACTAGCGGGAATGAGCAGTTCTTC. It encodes CASSLGGTSGNEQFF.

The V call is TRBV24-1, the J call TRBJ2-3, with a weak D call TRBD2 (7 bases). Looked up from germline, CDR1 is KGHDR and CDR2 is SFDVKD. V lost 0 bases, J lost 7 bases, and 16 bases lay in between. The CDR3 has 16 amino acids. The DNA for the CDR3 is TGTGCCACCAGTGATTTGGGTGGGGGGGGCCTATATACGCAGTATTTT. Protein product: CATSDLGGGGLYTQYF.

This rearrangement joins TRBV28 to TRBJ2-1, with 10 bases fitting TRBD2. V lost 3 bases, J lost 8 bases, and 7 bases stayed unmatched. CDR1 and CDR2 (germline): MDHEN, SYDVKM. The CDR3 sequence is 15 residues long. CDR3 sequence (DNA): TGTGCCAGCAGTTTTTCCCTAGCGGGAGACCATGAGCAGTTCTTC. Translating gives CASSFSLAGDHEQFF.

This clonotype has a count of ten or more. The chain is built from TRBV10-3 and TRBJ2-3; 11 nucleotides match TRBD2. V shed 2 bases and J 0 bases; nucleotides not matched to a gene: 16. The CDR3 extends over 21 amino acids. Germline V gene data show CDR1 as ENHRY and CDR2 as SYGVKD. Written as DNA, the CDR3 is TGTGCCATCAGTGAGGTTCTAGCGGGGGGACCCCGCCTGACGAGCACAGATACGCAGTATTTT. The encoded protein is CAISEVLAGGPRLTSTDTQYF.

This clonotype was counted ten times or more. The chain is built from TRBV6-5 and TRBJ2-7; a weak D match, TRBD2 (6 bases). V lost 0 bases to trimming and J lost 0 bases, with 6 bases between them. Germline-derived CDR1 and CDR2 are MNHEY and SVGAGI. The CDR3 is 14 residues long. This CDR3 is CASSYSGSSYEQYF. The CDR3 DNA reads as TGTGCCAGCAGTTACTCCGGGAGCTCCTACGAGCAGTACTTC.

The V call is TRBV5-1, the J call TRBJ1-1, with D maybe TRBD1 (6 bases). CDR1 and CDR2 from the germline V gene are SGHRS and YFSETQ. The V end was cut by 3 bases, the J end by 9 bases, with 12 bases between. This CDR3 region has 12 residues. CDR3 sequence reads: CASSSRGVQAFF. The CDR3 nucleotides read TGCGCCAGCAGCTCCAGGGGAGTCCAAGCTTTCTTT.

This CDR3 is CASTKGALQGNEQFF. In nucleotides, the CDR3 is TGCGCCAGCACCAAAGGAGCTTTACAGGGTAATGAGCAGTTCTTC. This sequence joins TRBV5-1 and TRBJ2-1; tentative D call: TRBD1 (6 bases). Trimming cost V 6 bases and J 7 bases, with 20 bases left between them. The CDR3 is 15 residues long. Germline CDR1 reads SGHRS; CDR2 reads YFSETQ.

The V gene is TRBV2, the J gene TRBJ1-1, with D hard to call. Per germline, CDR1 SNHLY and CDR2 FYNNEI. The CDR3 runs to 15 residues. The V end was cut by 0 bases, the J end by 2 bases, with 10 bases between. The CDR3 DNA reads TGTGCCAGCAGTGAAGCGTATGTGGGTAACACTGAAGCTTTCTTT. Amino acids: CASSEAYVGNTEAFF.

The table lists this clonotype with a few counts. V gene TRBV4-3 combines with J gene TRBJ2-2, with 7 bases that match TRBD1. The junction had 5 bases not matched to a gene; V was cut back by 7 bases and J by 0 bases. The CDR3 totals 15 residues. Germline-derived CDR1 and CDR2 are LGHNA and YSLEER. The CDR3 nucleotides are TGCGCCAGCAAGACAGGGCACGCGAACACCGGGGAGCTGTTTTTT. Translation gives CASKTGHANTGELFF.

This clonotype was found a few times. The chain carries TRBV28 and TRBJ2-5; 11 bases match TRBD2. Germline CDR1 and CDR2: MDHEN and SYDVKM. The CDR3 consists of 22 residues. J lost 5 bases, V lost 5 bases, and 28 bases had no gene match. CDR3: CASSTRTLAITSGSPTGETQYF. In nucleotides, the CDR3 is TGTGCCAGCAGTACGAGGACCCTGGCGATAACTAGCGGGAGCCCGACTGGCGAGACCCAGTACTTC.

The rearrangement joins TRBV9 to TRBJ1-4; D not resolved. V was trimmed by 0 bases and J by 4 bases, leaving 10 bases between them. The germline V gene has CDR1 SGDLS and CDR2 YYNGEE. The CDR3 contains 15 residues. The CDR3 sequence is CASSVGPRGNEKLFF. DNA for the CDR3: TGTGCCAGCAGCGTAGGGCCCCGAGGTAATGAAAAACTGTTTTTT.

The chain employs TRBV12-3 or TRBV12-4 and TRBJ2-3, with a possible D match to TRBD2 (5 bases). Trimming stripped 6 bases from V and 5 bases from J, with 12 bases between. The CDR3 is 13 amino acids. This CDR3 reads CASRTTGIDTQYF. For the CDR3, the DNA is TGTGCCAGCAGAACAACGGGGATAGATACGCAGTATTTT.

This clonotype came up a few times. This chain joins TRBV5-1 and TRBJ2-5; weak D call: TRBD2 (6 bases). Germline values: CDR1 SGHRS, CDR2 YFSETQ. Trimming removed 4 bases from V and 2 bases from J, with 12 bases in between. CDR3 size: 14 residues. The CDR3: CASSGSGLQETQYF. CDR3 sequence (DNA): TGCGCCAGCAGCGGCTCGGGACTTCAAGAGACCCAGTACTTC.

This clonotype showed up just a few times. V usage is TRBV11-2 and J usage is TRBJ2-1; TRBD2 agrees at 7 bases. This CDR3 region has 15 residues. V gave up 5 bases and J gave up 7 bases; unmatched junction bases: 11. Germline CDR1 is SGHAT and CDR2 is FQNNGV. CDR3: CASSPGRAGRNEQFF. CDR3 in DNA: TGTGCCAGCAGCCCGGGGAGGGCAGGGAGGAATGAGCAGTTCTTC.